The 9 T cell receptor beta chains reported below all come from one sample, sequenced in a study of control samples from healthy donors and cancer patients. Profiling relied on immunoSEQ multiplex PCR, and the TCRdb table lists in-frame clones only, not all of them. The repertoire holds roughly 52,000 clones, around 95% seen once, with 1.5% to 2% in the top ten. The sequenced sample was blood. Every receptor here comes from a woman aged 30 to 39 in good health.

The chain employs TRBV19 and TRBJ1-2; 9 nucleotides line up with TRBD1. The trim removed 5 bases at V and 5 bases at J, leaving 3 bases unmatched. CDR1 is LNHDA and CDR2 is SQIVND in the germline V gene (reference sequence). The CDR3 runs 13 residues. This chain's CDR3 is CASSLDRGYGYTF. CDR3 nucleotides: TGTGCCAGTAGTTTGGACAGGGGATATGGCTACACCTTC. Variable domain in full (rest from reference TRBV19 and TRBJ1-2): DGGITQSPKYLFRKEGQNVTLSCEQNLNHDAMYWYRQDPGQGLRLIYYSQIVNDFQKGDIAEGYSVSREKKESFPLTVTSAQKNPTAFYLCASSLDRGYGYTFGSGTRLTVV.

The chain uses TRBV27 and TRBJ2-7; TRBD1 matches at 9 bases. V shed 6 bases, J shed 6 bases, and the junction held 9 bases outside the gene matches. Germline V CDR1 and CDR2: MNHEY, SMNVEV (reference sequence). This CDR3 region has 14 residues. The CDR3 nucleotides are TGTGCCAGCAGCCTGGACAGGGGTGCAGGCGAGCAGTACTTC. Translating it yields CASSLDRGAGEQYF.

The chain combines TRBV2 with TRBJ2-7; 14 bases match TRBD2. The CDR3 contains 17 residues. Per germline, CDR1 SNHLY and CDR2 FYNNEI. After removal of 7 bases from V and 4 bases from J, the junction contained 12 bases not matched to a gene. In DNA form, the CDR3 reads TGTGCCAGCATGGGGACTAGCGGGAGTAACCCCGGATACGAGCAGTACTTC. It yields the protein CASMGTSGSNPGYEQYF.

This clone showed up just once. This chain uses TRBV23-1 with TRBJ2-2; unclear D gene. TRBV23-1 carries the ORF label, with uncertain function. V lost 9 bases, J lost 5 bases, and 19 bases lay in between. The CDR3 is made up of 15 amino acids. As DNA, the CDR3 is TGCGCCAGTCCTGATGGGCTAGGCGAGACCGGGGAGCTGTTTTTT. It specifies CASPDGLGETGELFF.

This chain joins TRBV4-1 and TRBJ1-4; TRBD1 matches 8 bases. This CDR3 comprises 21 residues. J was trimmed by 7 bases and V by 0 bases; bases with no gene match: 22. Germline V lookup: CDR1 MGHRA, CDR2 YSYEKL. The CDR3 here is CASSQDSGGRVRTGRTEKLFF. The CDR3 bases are TGCGCCAGCAGCCAAGATTCGGGGGGAAGGGTTAGGACAGGGAGGACTGAAAAACTGTTTTTT.

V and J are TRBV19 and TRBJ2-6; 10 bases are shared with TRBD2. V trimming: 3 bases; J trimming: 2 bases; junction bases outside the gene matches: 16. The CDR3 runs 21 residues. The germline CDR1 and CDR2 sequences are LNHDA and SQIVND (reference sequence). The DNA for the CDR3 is TGTGCCAGTAGTATGGGCCCAGGACTAGCGGAGGGAAGGCCTGGGGCCAACGTCCTGACTTTC. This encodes CASSMGPGLAEGRPGANVLTF.

This chain's CDR3 is CASSSSDSYNEQFF. The CDR3 DNA sequence: TGCGCCAGCAGCTCTAGCGACAGCTACAATGAGCAGTTCTTC. This rearrangement joins TRBV5-1 to TRBJ2-1; D may be TRBD2 (6 bases). Germline V gene sequence: CDR1 SGHRS, CDR2 YFSETQ. The CDR3 totals 14 residues. Trimming removed 3 bases from V and 3 bases from J, with 10 bases in between.

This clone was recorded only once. Here the CDR3 reads CASSPAGRAEQYF. DNA of the CDR3: TGTGCCAGCTCACCTGCAGGGAGGGCGGAGCAGTACTTC. The genes are TRBV18 and TRBJ2-7, with 7 bases identical to TRBD2. The CDR3 is 13 amino acids. Germline-derived CDR1 and CDR2 are KGHSH and LQKENI. The J segment lost 7 bases and the V segment lost 3 bases, leaving 6 bases of the junction unmatched.

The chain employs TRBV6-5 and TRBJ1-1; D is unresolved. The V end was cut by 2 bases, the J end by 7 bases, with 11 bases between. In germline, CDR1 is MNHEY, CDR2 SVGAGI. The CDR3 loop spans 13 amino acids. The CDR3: CASSYRVGSEAFF. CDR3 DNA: TGTGCCAGCAGTTACCGGGTTGGTAGTGAAGCTTTCTTT.